A single sample gave rise to the 11 T cell receptor beta chains below, sequenced in a study of blood T cell repertoires in COVID-19. This table comes from immunoSEQ multiplex PCR, and its TCRdb copy is limited to in-frame clones, with some not included. The data show roughly 150,000 clones, with roughly four fifths seen just once and under 13% held by the top ten. The sequenced sample consisted of peripheral blood. All receptors come from a human donor in a cohort sampled during active COVID-19.

The chain couples TRBV6-5 to TRBJ1-5; D unclear. The CDR3 spans 14 residues. Germline V gene data show CDR1 as MNHEY and CDR2 as SVGAGI. Trimming shortened V by 10 bases and J by 1 base, and 14 bases separated the two germline ends. CDR3 sequence: CATTVSRSNQPQHF. In nucleotides, the CDR3 is TGTGCCACCACAGTGTCGAGAAGCAATCAGCCCCAGCATTTT.

The chain links TRBV28 to TRBJ1-6; D is unclear. The CDR3 is 12 residues long. Germline CDR1 reads MDHEN; CDR2 reads SYDVKM. V lost 2 bases, J lost 13 bases, and 9 bases lay in between. The CDR3 region has the DNA TGTGCCAGCAGTTTAAGAGGCGGGCCCCTCCACTTT. Amino acids: CASSLRGGPLHF.

This clone showed up just once. The chain recombines TRBV6-9 with TRBJ2-1; 11 nucleotides align to TRBD2. Germline-derived CDR1 and CDR2 are MNHGY and SVAAGI. The junction had 9 bases not matched to a gene; V was cut back by 8 bases and J by 0 bases. This CDR3 contains 17 residues. CDR3 sequence reads: CASSLSGRDHSYNEQFF. The CDR3 bases are TGTGCCAGCTCCCTTAGCGGGAGGGACCACTCCTACAATGAGCAGTTCTTC.

This clone was observed a single time. The chain combines TRBV30 with TRBJ1-6; no definite D call. V was shortened by 4 bases and J by 7 bases, with 11 bases between the two germline ends. This CDR3 contains 13 residues. Per the germline V gene, CDR1 is GTSNPN and CDR2 is SVGIG (reference sequence). The CDR3 DNA follows: TGTGCCTGGACCCAACAGACGAATTCACCCCTCCACTTT. Protein product: CAWTQQTNSPLHF.

This chain joins TRBV10-3 and TRBJ2-5; 10 bases line up with TRBD2. The CDR3 sequence is 14 residues long. V lost 3 bases, J lost 5 bases, and 3 bases stayed unmatched. The germline CDR1 and CDR2 sequences are ENHRY and SYGVKD. The CDR3 region has the DNA TGTGCCATCAGTGATACTAGCGGGATCGAGACCCAGTACTTC. Translated, it gives CAISDTSGIETQYF.

This clone was detected only once. This chain uses TRBV19 with TRBJ1-1; 7 bases line up with TRBD1. Germline V lookup: CDR1 LNHDA, CDR2 SQIVND (reference sequence). CDR3 length equals 19 residues. The trim removed 2 bases at V and 6 bases at J, leaving 21 bases unmatched. CDR3 in DNA: TGTGCCAGTAGTATACCGCCGGGTTCCACACAGGGGAAGGGGCCTGAAGCTTTCTTT. Residues: CASSIPPGSTQGKGPEAFF.

The chain is built from TRBV5-1 and TRBJ1-6; D possibly corresponds to TRBD1 (6 bases). In germline, CDR1 is SGHRS, CDR2 YFSETQ. This CDR3 is built from 16 residues. V shed 2 bases and J shed 8 bases, with 17 bases lying between them. The CDR3 nucleotides read TGCGCCAGCAGCTTTAAGACCACAGGGCGGGATTCACCCCTCCACTTT. This sequence encodes CASSFKTTGRDSPLHF.

The V and J genes are TRBV7-3 and TRBJ2-3, with D unresolved. Germline V gene lookup returns CDR1 SGHTA and CDR2 FQGTGA. V gave up 2 bases and J gave up 0 bases, with 6 bases separating them. This CDR3 has 14 residues. DNA for the CDR3: TGTGCCAGCAGCTTACTTGGCAGCACAGATACGCAGTATTTT. Protein: CASSLLGSTDTQYF.

The chain recombines TRBV4-3 with TRBJ1-1, with D possibly being TRBD1 (5 bases). Trimming cost V 1 base and J 5 bases, with 11 bases left between them. This CDR3 spans 14 amino acids. Germline lookup yields CDR1 LGHNA and CDR2 YSLEER. In nucleotides, the CDR3 is TGCGCCAGCAGCCAAGGGTGGGGGGGGACTGAAGCTTTCTTT. It encodes CASSQGWGGTEAFF.

In its sample, this clone was seen a few times. J is TRBJ2-1 and V is TRBV28; 10 nucleotides line up with TRBD1. The CDR3 extends over 15 amino acids. CDR1 MDHEN and CDR2 SYDVKM come from the germline V gene. V shed 6 bases and J 10 bases; nucleotides not matched to a gene: 12. This CDR3 is CASSAPGQGPREQFF. The CDR3, as DNA: TGTGCCAGCAGCGCCCCGGGACAGGGGCCACGAGAGCAGTTCTTC.

V usage is TRBV9 and J usage is TRBJ2-7; D may be TRBD2 (5 bases). Germline lookup yields CDR1 SGDLS and CDR2 YYNGEE. The CDR3 is 16 residues long. Trimming cost V 1 base and J 1 base, with 15 bases left between them. The CDR3 region is CASSVNAGPRSYEQYF. CDR3 DNA sequence: TGTGCCAGCAGCGTAAACGCGGGCCCTAGGTCCTACGAGCAGTACTTC.